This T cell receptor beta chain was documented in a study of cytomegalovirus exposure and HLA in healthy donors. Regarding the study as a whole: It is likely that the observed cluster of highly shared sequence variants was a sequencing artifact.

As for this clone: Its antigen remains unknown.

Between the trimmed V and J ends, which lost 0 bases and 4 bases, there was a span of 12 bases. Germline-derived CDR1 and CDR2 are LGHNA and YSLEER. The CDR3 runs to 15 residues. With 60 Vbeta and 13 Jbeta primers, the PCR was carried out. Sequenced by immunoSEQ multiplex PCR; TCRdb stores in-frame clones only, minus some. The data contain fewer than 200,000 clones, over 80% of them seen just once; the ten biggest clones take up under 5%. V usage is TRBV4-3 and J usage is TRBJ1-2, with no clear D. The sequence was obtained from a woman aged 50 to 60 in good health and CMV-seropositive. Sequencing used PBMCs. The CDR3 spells CASSQDRGVSYGYTF. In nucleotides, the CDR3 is TGCGCCAGCAGCCAAGATCGGGGAGTTTCCTATGGCTACACCTTC.